The 27 T cell receptor beta chains below come from one sample, sequenced in a study of metastatic and nonmetastatic thyroid tumors. None of the patients had undergone any treatment ahead of thyroid surgery. Using MiXCR, TCRdb reanalyzed the PCR reads. The sample holds tens of thousands of clones, about 24% seen once. Specimen: tumor tissue. Receptors originate from a female donor with papillary thyroid cancer or a benign thyroid nodule (not recorded which). Some clones in this sample may be carry-over from other donors' samples.

CDR3 protein: CASSRKQGLNTEAFF. CDR3 in DNA: TGCGCCAGCAGCCGAAAACAGGGGCTGAACACTGAAGCTTTCTTT. The J gene is TRBJ1-1, the V gene TRBV4-3; TRBD1 agrees at 7 bases. The germline CDR1 and CDR2 sequences are LGHNA and YSLEER. The junction had 5 bases not matched to a gene; V was cut back by 4 bases and J by 0 bases. The CDR3 loop spans 15 amino acids.

By share of the sample, this clone is medium-sized. This chain connects TRBV10-1 to TRBJ2-5, with unresolved D. Germline V gene data show CDR1 as WNHNN and CDR2 as SYGVQD (reference sequence). This CDR3 spans 12 amino acids. The V gene lost 2 bases and the J gene lost 4 bases, with 5 bases spanning the gap. This CDR3 is CASSEDSETQYF. The CDR3 DNA follows: TGCGCCAGCAGTGAGGATTCAGAGACCCAGTACTTC.

The chain joins TRBV4-1 to TRBJ2-1; 14 bases match TRBD2. This CDR3 is built from 18 residues. The V and J ends lost 6 bases and 6 bases, in that order; junction bases with no gene match: 13. Germline assignment: CDR1 MGHRA and CDR2 YSYEKL. The CDR3 is CASRTGLAGGLMSNEQFF. In DNA form, the CDR3 reads TGCGCCAGCAGAACTGGACTAGCGGGAGGTCTGATGAGCAATGAGCAGTTCTTC.

This clone appeared many times. The chain couples TRBV2 to TRBJ2-2; 7 bases are a match to TRBD2. Losses at the gene ends were 6 bases for V and 6 bases for J; bases not matched to a gene: 10. This CDR3 comprises 15 residues. CDR1 and CDR2 (germline): SNHLY, FYNNEI. The CDR3 protein is CASRGLQGGSGELFF. In DNA form, the CDR3 reads TGTGCCAGCAGAGGGCTGCAGGGAGGGTCCGGGGAGCTGTTTTTT. The variable domain in full, with the rest retrieved from reference TRBV2 and TRBJ2-2, is EPEVTQTPSHQVTQMGQEVILRCVPISNHLYFYWYRQILGQKVEFLVSFYNNEISEKSEIFDDQFSVERPDGSNFTLKIRSTKLEDSAMYFCASRGLQGGSGELFFGEGSRLTVL.

The table lists this clone with a few counts. The germline gene is not matched at one end of the junction; a read error may be the cause. The rearrangement joins TRBV6-1 to TRBJ2-6; 9 bases agree with TRBD2. This CDR3 is 15 amino acids long. CDR1 MNHNS and CDR2 SASEGT come from the germline V gene. The CDR3 region has the DNA TGTGCCAGCGCGGGAGGGGGCACTGGGTCCAACGTCCTGACTTTC. Translated, it gives CASAGGGTGSNVLTF.

The V and J genes are TRBV6-2 or TRBV6-3 and TRBJ1-6, with a possible D match to TRBD1 (6 bases). V shed 4 bases and J shed 9 bases, with 16 bases lying between them. The CDR3 has 15 residues. Per the germline V gene, CDR1 is MNHEY and CDR2 is SVGEGT. The CDR3 nucleotides read TGTGCCAGCAGTTCCCTCAGGGGAGATGGTTCACCCCTCCACTTT. The encoded protein is CASSSLRGDGSPLHF.

At least ten counts were recorded for this clone. The chain has TRBV25-1 and TRBJ2-7, with 7 bases aligning to TRBD2. The CDR3 spans 13 residues. Trimming cost V 3 bases and J 4 bases; bases outside gene matches: 3. Per the germline V gene, CDR1 is MGHDK and CDR2 is SYGVNS. The chain's CDR3 is CASSEWRGYEQYF. In DNA form, the CDR3 reads TGTGCCAGCAGTGAGTGGCGGGGGTACGAGCAGTACTTC.

This clone has only a few counts. V gene TRBV28 combines with J gene TRBJ2-7; no firm D call. The CDR3 extends over 13 amino acids. Trimming cost V 5 bases and J 2 bases, with 10 bases left between them. Looked up from germline, CDR1 is MDHEN and CDR2 is SYDVKM. The CDR3 is CASSPFPPYEQYF. The CDR3 region has the DNA TGTGCCAGCAGTCCCTTCCCTCCCTACGAGCAGTACTTC.

The V and J genes are TRBV12-3 or TRBV12-4 and TRBJ2-7; unclear D gene. Between the trimmed V and J ends, which lost 2 bases and 5 bases, there was a span of 7 bases. This CDR3 region has 12 residues. The CDR3 loop reads CASSLSRDEQYF. CDR3 nucleotides: TGTGCCAGCAGTTTAAGTAGGGACGAGCAGTACTTC.

This clone has ten or more counts. Other DNA variants within this sample encode the same CDR3. The chain carries TRBV27 and TRBJ1-1; D unclear. The V gene lost 5 bases and the J gene lost 0 bases, with 10 bases spanning the gap. Germline values: CDR1 MNHEY, CDR2 SMNVEV (reference sequence). This CDR3 comprises 14 residues. CDR3 sequence (DNA): TGTGCCAGCAGTCTGATGAGGATGAACACTGAAGCTTTCTTT. It encodes CASSLMRMNTEAFF.

The V and J genes are TRBV24-1 and TRBJ1-2; D may be TRBD1 (5 bases). The CDR3 has 13 residues. The germline V gene encodes CDR1 KGHDR and CDR2 SFDVKD. With 3 bases removed from V and 8 bases from J, the gap between germline ends came to 12 bases. The CDR3: CATSDPLGRGYTF. The CDR3 bases are TGTGCCACCAGTGATCCCCTGGGACGGGGCTACACCTTC.

This clone was picked up one time. The chain joins TRBV30 to TRBJ2-5, with D perhaps being TRBD1 or TRBD2 (5 bases each). Per germline, CDR1 GTSNPN and CDR2 SVGIG (reference sequence). The V gene lost 0 bases and the J gene lost 5 bases, with 13 bases spanning the gap. The CDR3 length is 14 residues. CDR3 DNA sequence: TGTGCCTGGAGTGTACTCCGGGGCAGGGAGACCCAGTACTTC. It translates to CAWSVLRGRETQYF.

This clone is judged medium-sized. This sequence joins TRBV27 and TRBJ2-7; 7 positions agree with TRBD1. V trimming: 9 bases; J trimming: 1 base; junction bases outside the gene matches: 9. Germline CDR1 MNHEY, CDR2 SMNVEV (reference sequence). The CDR3 runs to 14 residues. CDR3 DNA: TGTGCCAGTCGGCCGGGACAGCGATCCTACGAGCAGTACTTC. Protein: CASRPGQRSYEQYF.

The chain links TRBV9 to TRBJ1-5; a weak D match, TRBD1 (6 bases). Germline V lookup: CDR1 SGDLS, CDR2 YYNGEE. V lost 0 bases and J lost 5, with 12 bases in between. CDR3 size: 15 residues. CDR3 amino acids: CASSVAGEPDQPQHF. For the CDR3, the DNA is TGTGCCAGCAGCGTAGCAGGGGAACCTGATCAGCCCCAGCATTTT.

This clone was seen at least ten times. The rearrangement links TRBV10-1 to TRBJ2-1; no firm D call. Deletions cut 2 bases from V and 5 bases from J, with 1 base between. The CDR3 length is 11 residues. Germline CDR1 and CDR2: WNHNN and SYGVQD (reference sequence). DNA for the CDR3: TGCGCCAGCAGTGAGAACAATGAGCAGTTCTTC. This translates into CASSENNEQFF.

This clone was seen only a few times. V and J are TRBV6-9 and TRBJ1-1; D may be TRBD1 (5 bases). Germline CDR1 is MNHGY and CDR2 is SVAAGI. Between the trimmed V and J ends, which lost 3 bases and 7 bases, there was a span of 6 bases. The CDR3 sequence is 11 residues long. For the CDR3, the DNA is TGTGCCAGCAGTTACGGGGGTGAAGCTTTCTTT. Protein product: CASSYGGEAFF.

For this clone: The junction and the germline gene differ at one end; a read error may be behind it. The gene calls are TRBV11-2 and TRBJ2-6; D ambiguous. CDR1 SGHAT and CDR2 FQNNGV come from the germline V gene. The CDR3 loop spans 16 amino acids. The CDR3 DNA follows: TGTGCCAGCAGCTTACTTTTTGCCTCTGTGGCCAACGTCCTGACCTTC. Residues: CASSLLFASVANVLTF.

This clone was recorded many times. A read error may explain this, as a much larger clone is one base away. The chain combines TRBV4-1 with TRBJ2-5; D unclear. The germline gives CDR1 MGHRA, CDR2 YSYEKL. This CDR3 has 15 residues. CDR3 region: CVSSLGSPQIETQYF. CDR3 bases: TGCGTCAGCAGCCTCGGAAGCCCCCAAATCGAGACCCAGTACTTC.

This clone was detected once. Its ends do not fully match the called genes, so a read error is possible. CDR3: CSARTGNYDYNF. The CDR3, as DNA: TGCAGTGCTAGGACAGGGAACTATGACTACAACTTC. V is TRBV20-1 and J is TRBJ1-2, with TRBD1 matching 7 bases. Germline CDR1 reads DFQATT; CDR2 reads SNEGSKA (reference sequence). There are 12 residues in the CDR3.

The rearrangement joins TRBV28 to TRBJ1-3, with a weak D call TRBD1 (6 bases). V lost 1 base and J 1 base, leaving 23 bases between the germline ends. The CDR3 length is 20 residues. CDR1 is MDHEN and CDR2 is SYDVKM in the germline V gene. The CDR3 DNA reads TGTGCCAGCAGTTTATCGTCTCTGTTAGGGGGACCAGGTTCTGGAAACACCATATATTTT. It encodes CASSLSSLLGGPGSGNTIYF. Full variable domain (outside the CDR3, taken from reference TRBV28 and TRBJ1-3): DVKVTQSSRYLVKRTGEKVFLECVQDMDHENMFWYRQDPGLGLRLIYFSYDVKMKEKGDIPEGYSVSREKKERFSLILESASTNQTSMYLCASSLSSLLGGPGSGNTIYFGEGSWLTVV.

This clone was counted a few times. Relative to the germline gene, one junction end is altered; a read error may explain this. This chain uses TRBV28 with TRBJ2-1; 9 bases align to TRBD2. This CDR3 spans 15 amino acids. In germline, CDR1 is MDHEN, CDR2 SYDVKM. The CDR3 here is CTSSLAGVPINEQFF. The DNA of the CDR3 is TGTACCAGCAGTTTAGCGGGAGTGCCAATCAATGAGCAGTTCTTC.

The rearrangement uses TRBV5-1 and TRBJ2-3; D is perhaps TRBD2 (5 bases). There are 16 residues in the CDR3. V was cut by 0 bases and J by 0 bases, with 11 bases left in between. Germline loops: CDR1 SGHRS, CDR2 YFSETQ. In DNA form, the CDR3 reads TGCGCCAGCAGCTTGGGTGGGAGAACTAGCACAGATACGCAGTATTTT. Translated, it gives CASSLGGRTSTDTQYF.

This clone was seen at least ten times. This chain uses TRBV30 with TRBJ1-3; 7 bases are a match to TRBD1. J lost 3 bases, V lost 0 bases, and 8 bases had no gene match. Germline CDR1 reads GTSNPN; CDR2 reads SVGIG (reference sequence). CDR3 length: 16 amino acids. CDR3 coding DNA: TGTGCCTGGAGTGTAAAGGGGGCAGGGGGTGGAAACACCATATATTTT. Translated: CAWSVKGAGGGNTIYF.

V and J are TRBV20-1 and TRBJ1-1; D gene ambiguous. With 3 bases removed from V and 0 bases from J, the gap between germline ends came to 5 bases. CDR1 and CDR2 from the germline V gene are DFQATT and SNEGSKA (reference sequence). This CDR3 is built from 12 residues. Here the CDR3 reads CSARRMNTEAFF. The CDR3 DNA sequence: TGCAGTGCTAGGAGGATGAACACTGAAGCTTTCTTT.

There are many counts of this clone. The chain combines TRBV27 with TRBJ2-3, with 7 bases fitting TRBD2. The CDR3 runs 15 residues. The germline CDR1 and CDR2 sequences are MNHEY and SMNVEV (reference sequence). Trimming took 5 bases from V and 2 from J; bases not matched to a gene: 7. CDR3 sequence: CASSHLAGATDTQYF. In DNA form, the CDR3 reads TGTGCCAGCAGTCATTTGGCGGGAGCCACAGATACGCAGTATTTT.

On this clone itself: One junction end disagrees with the germline gene, perhaps due to a read error. The chain couples TRBV6-1 to TRBJ2-1; TRBD2 agrees at 14 bases. Germline lookup yields CDR1 MNHNS and CDR2 SASEGT. The length of the CDR3 is 16 residues. This CDR3 is CVSSGGTSGSLKEQFF. CDR3 DNA: TGTGTCAGCAGTGGGGGGACTAGCGGGAGTCTGAAGGAGCAGTTCTTC.

Regarding this clone: A much larger clone lies a single base off, so this may be a read error. This chain links TRBV6-2 or TRBV6-3 with TRBJ2-1; D perhaps matches TRBD2 (5 bases). Germline loops: CDR1 MNHEY, CDR2 SVGEGT. The CDR3 totals 14 residues. The DNA for the CDR3 is TGTGCCTGCAGTCGACTATCGGGCGCCAATGAGCAGTTCTTC. As protein: CACSRLSGANEQFF.